The 10 T cell receptor beta chains below come from one sample, sequenced in a study of shared clonotypes between healthy human individuals. The repertoire was sequenced with immunoSEQ multiplex PCR; TCRdb's copy has only in-frame clones and lacks some. The sample contains nearly 2 million clones, roughly 94% of which appear only once. CD45RO negativity and positive selection for CCR7 defined naive CD8 cells, a population that excluded terminally differentiated effector memory CD45RA+ cells. Specimen: naive CD8+ T cells sorted from blood. Receptor source: a man younger than 35 in good health.

This sequence joins TRBV12-5 and TRBJ2-7; D is unresolved. Germline CDR1 and CDR2: LGHNT and FRNRAP. Trimming removed 4 bases from V and 5 bases from J, with 12 bases in between. This CDR3 comprises 13 residues. The CDR3, as DNA: TGTGCTAGTGGTTCCACCGCAGGAAACGAGCAGTACTTC. It is translated as CASGSTAGNEQYF.

Comments on this clone: At the DNA level, this CDR3 is encoded by other sequences in the same sample as well. The V call is TRBV27, the J call TRBJ1-5; tentatively, D is TRBD1 (5 bases). CDR1 MNHEY and CDR2 SMNVEV come from the germline V gene (reference sequence). The CDR3 is made up of 14 amino acids. V lost 5 bases and J lost 4, with 12 bases in between. The CDR3 loop is CASSPGGGNQPQHF. CDR3 bases: TGTGCCAGCAGTCCCGGGGGAGGAAATCAGCCCCAGCATTTT.

V usage is TRBV7-9 and J usage is TRBJ1-5; D gene uncertain. This CDR3 contains 15 residues. Germline CDR1 and CDR2: SEHNR and FQNEAQ (reference sequence). The V end was cut by 5 bases, the J end by 2 bases, with 13 bases between. CDR3 amino acids: CASSPDLLGNQPQHF. In DNA, the CDR3 is TGTGCCAGCAGCCCCGATCTTTTGGGCAATCAGCCCCAGCATTTT.

Details on this clone: This sample includes further DNA sequences coding for the same CDR3. The J gene is TRBJ2-3, the V gene TRBV9; the match to TRBD2 covers 9 bases. In germline, CDR1 is SGDLS, CDR2 YYNGEE. CDR3 length: 15 amino acids. The V and J ends lost 1 base and 1 base, in that order; junction bases with no gene match: 1. This CDR3 is CASSVSSGGTDTQYF. DNA for the CDR3: TGTGCCAGCAGCGTATCTAGCGGGGGCACAGATACGCAGTATTTT.

This chain joins TRBV7-9 and TRBJ1-2; D is possibly TRBD1 (6 bases). The germline CDR1 and CDR2 sequences are SEHNR and FQNEAQ (reference sequence). The CDR3 spans 15 residues. The V end lost 1 base, the J end lost 2 bases, and 11 bases lay between the germline ends. In DNA form, the CDR3 reads TGTGCCAGCAGCTTAGTAACGGGACACAACTATGGCTACACCTTC. It encodes CASSLVTGHNYGYTF.

This clone appeared a single time. The genes are TRBV7-2 and TRBJ2-1; D is undetermined. Germline V gene data show CDR1 as SGHTA and CDR2 as FQGNSA. The CDR3 runs to 14 residues. The germline V and J ends were trimmed by 1 base and 7 bases, with 11 bases remaining between them. CDR3 protein: CASSLVVLRNEQFF. The CDR3 DNA follows: TGTGCCAGCAGCTTAGTGGTACTGCGGAATGAGCAGTTCTTC.

The V gene is TRBV10-2, the J gene TRBJ1-5; D call uncertain. The CDR3 sequence is 14 residues long. Trimming took 3 bases from V and 0 from J, leaving 6 bases between them. The V gene's germline CDR1 is WSHSY and CDR2 SAAADI. The CDR3: CASSDLGSNQPQHF. Written as DNA, the CDR3 is TGCGCCAGCAGTGATTTAGGTAGCAATCAGCCCCAGCATTTT.

This sequence joins TRBV28 and TRBJ2-7; maybe TRBD1 (6 bases). CDR1 and CDR2 from the germline V gene are MDHEN and SYDVKM. V lost 6 bases, J lost 3 bases, and 18 bases lay in between. This CDR3 comprises 15 residues. The CDR3 region is CASRRTDHWGYEQYF. The CDR3 DNA sequence: TGTGCCAGCAGACGGACAGACCATTGGGGCTACGAGCAGTACTTC.

V gene TRBV7-9 combines with J gene TRBJ1-1; TRBD1 matches at 8 bases. Losses at the gene ends were 5 bases for V and 7 bases for J; bases not matched to a gene: 6. Germline CDR1 SEHNR, CDR2 FQNEAQ (reference sequence). The CDR3 is 13 residues long. CDR3 nucleotide sequence: TGTGCCAGCAGCGCGACAGGGGCAGTTGAAGCTTTCTTT. Amino acid sequence: CASSATGAVEAFF.

V usage is TRBV2 and J usage is TRBJ1-5; D is undetermined. Germline V gene lookup returns CDR1 SNHLY and CDR2 FYNNEI. The CDR3 is made up of 18 amino acids. The ends were cut back, 3 bases at V and 0 bases at J, with 18 bases in the middle. In DNA, the CDR3 is TGTGCCAGCAGTGATGAGTTAACAAGCCCTCATAGCAATCAGCCCCAGCATTTT. This encodes CASSDELTSPHSNQPQHF.